This T cell receptor beta chain was identified during a study of cytomegalovirus exposure and HLA in healthy donors. Whole-study findings and limits: A prior analysis recorded that most TCR beta V segments were productive about 87% or about 30% of the time.

Germline assignment: CDR1 MNHNS and CDR2 SASEGT. V lost 2 bases to trimming and J lost 7 bases, with 15 bases between them. This CDR3 comprises 15 residues. Primers included in the PCR were 60 Vbeta and 13 Jbeta primers. Profiled with immunoSEQ multiplex PCR; TCRdb holds only in-frame clones, not every one. Of about 160,000 clones in the sample, approximately 77% were seen once. As regards this clone: Its specificity is unknown.

Source material: PBMCs. J is TRBJ1-5 and V is TRBV6-1, with TRBD1 as a possible D gene (5 bases). The origin of this receptor is a man between 25 and 39 years old in good health and CMV-seropositive. The CDR3, as DNA: TGTGCCAGCAGTGAACGGGGGGATGGGGGACAGCCCCAGCATTTT. Translating gives CASSERGDGGQPQHF.